In its sample, the clone carrying this TCR beta chain was seen many times. The antigen remains undetermined. With 5 bases clipped from V and 1 base from J, the junction kept 4 bases outside the gene matches. The CDR3 length is 16 residues. Germline V lookup: CDR1 MNHEY, CDR2 SMNVEV (reference sequence). This sample was included in a study of blood T cells in healthy people across ages. Study-wide results and limits: Among long-lived donors, naive CD4+ cells were more numerous and diversity higher than in aged donors.

The sample, roughly 9.5 milliliters of peripheral blood, was drawn from each donor. Per individual sample, total RNA of at least 6 micrograms was extracted. Sample-barcoded 5' priming and a J-beta primer mix drove a second PCR of about 7 to 12 cycles. The template-switch adaptor was a 5' adaptor with 12 random nucleotides. It tagged each cDNA molecule. From the 5' RACE reads, TCRdb called clonotypes with MiXCR, one entry per CDR3 protein. The table records 730,000 or so distinct CDR3 sequences, around 41% of them present only once. Specimen: blood. V gene TRBV27 combines with J gene TRBJ2-1; TRBD2 aligns across 11 bases. The source is a man older than 75 in good health. The CDR3 bases are TGTGCCAGCAGTCGCACTAGCGGGGGTTCCTACAATGAGCAGTTCTTC. As protein: CASSRTSGGSYNEQFF.